What follows is one T cell receptor (beta chain) and its context. Across several immunoSEQ plates, the genomic DNA of each subset was split evenly. The assay was immunoSEQ multiplex PCR, and TCRdb's table has in-frame clones only and misses some. The data contain 2 million or so clones, about 95% of them seen just once; the ten biggest clones take up roughly 1.1%. This sample was included in a study of shared clonotypes between healthy human individuals. The V and J ends lost 2 bases and 7 bases, in that order; junction bases with no gene match: 9. Per germline, CDR1 MDHEN and CDR2 SYDVKM. The CDR3 is 15 amino acids. It was CD45RO-negative cells, positively selected for CCR7, that made up naive CD8 cells, with terminally differentiated effector memory CD45RA+ cells excluded.

The clonotype was recovered from a man aged 18 to 35 in good health. This chain connects TRBV28 to TRBJ2-3, with 7 bases matching TRBD2. The material sequenced was naive CD8+ T cells sorted from blood. The CDR3 spells CASSLESAGGYTQYF. The CDR3 DNA reads as TGTGCCAGCAGTTTAGAATCTGCCGGGGGGTATACGCAGTATTTT.